This T cell receptor beta chain was sequenced in a study of shared clonotypes between healthy human individuals. It was across several immunoSEQ plates that each subset's genomic DNA was evenly split. Only in-frame clones appear in the TCRdb table, and some are missing; sequencing was by immunoSEQ multiplex PCR. This sample has approximately 530,000 clones; 90% to 97% occur once, and the top ten carry under 0.06%. Germline CDR1 reads SEHNR; CDR2 reads FQNEAQ (reference sequence). There are 14 residues in the CDR3. Trimming left V 4 bases short and J 1 base short, with 10 bases between. The clonotype comes from a woman younger than 45 in good health. V is TRBV7-9 and J is TRBJ1-2; TRBD1 might be the D (6 bases). The sample comprised naive CD4+ T cells sorted from blood. Specified subset: CD45RA+ positively selected. The CDR3 protein is CASSYGQLNYGYTF. In nucleotides, the CDR3 is TGTGCCAGCAGCTACGGACAGCTTAACTATGGCTACACCTTC.